Listed below are T cell receptor beta chains from one sample, sequenced in a study of CD8 T cells in ankylosing spondylitis. TCRdb passed the 5' RACE reads through MiXCR, listing each CDR3 protein once. The sample holds about 540,000 distinct CDR3 sequences, about 13% seen once. Sample: blood, either unsorted or a sorted T cell fraction (not recorded which). The receptor source for this set is a male donor with ankylosing spondylitis. Each CDR3 is given with its conserved first and last residue. The D gene is left open where the match is weak. Some rows have no size entry. The others give once, few or many, or a class for an expanded clone.

d_gene	v_gene	abundance	j_gene	CDR3nt	CDR3aa
-	TRBV11-2	-	TRBJ1-3	TGTGCCAGCAGCTTAGATCCTACAGGGCGGCTCTCTGGAAACACCATATATTTT	CASSLDPTGRLSGNTIYF
TRBD1	TRBV2	-	TRBJ1-2	TGTGCCAGCATTGAGGGACAGGGGCCATGGGGTTATACCTTC	CASIEGQGPWGYTF
-	TRBV7-9	few	TRBJ2-3	TGTGCCAGCAGCTCATACGGAGGGCCCGCAGATACGCAGTATTTT	CASSSYGGPADTQYF
TRBD1	TRBV7-2	few	TRBJ1-1	TGTGCCAGCAGCTGGAGGACAGGGGGTTTTGAAGCTTTCTTT	CASSWRTGGFEAFF
-	TRBV7-9	-	TRBJ1-4	TGTGCCAGCAGCTTAAAAGGGGCGAATGAAAAACTGTTTTTT	CASSLKGANEKLFF
-	TRBV12-3/TRBV12-4	-	TRBJ1-4	TGTGCCAGCAGCCCGAGGGGAGGACAGGAAAAACTGTTTTTT	CASSPRGGQEKLFF
-	TRBV4-1	-	TRBJ1-2	TGCGCCAGCAGCCCCAGGGCCGCGGGAGGCTACACCTTC	CASSPRAAGGYTF
-	TRBV19	few	TRBJ2-1	TGTGCCAGTAGTAAATCGAGCCCCGGACAGTCCTACAATGAGCAGTTCTTC	CASSKSSPGQSYNEQFF
TRBD2	TRBV20-1	-	TRBJ2-3	TGCAGTGCTAGCGGGGGGAAAGATACGCAGTATTTT	CSASGGKDTQYF
-	TRBV20-1	many	TRBJ1-5	TGCAGTGCTAGAGATGACCACGATCAGCCCCAGCATTTT	CSARDDHDQPQHF
-	TRBV7-9	many	TRBJ2-3	TGTGCCACCGGGACCAGCACAGATACGCAGTATTTT	CATGTSTDTQYF
-	TRBV20-1	few	TRBJ2-1	TGCAGTGCTGGGAAGGGGACCTACAATGAGCAGTTCTTC	CSAGKGTYNEQFF
-	TRBV3-1	-	TRBJ1-2	TGTGCCAGCAGCCAGTTACAAAGCGGCTACACCTTC	CASSQLQSGYTF
-	TRBV20-1	-	TRBJ1-3	TGCAGTGCTAGAGCCGTGGAGGGCTACTCTGGAAACACCATATATTTT	CSARAVEGYSGNTIYF
-	TRBV27	few	TRBJ2-2	TGTGCCAGCAGTTTGGGGGCTTTGGCCGGGGAGCTGTTTTTT	CASSLGALAGELFF
TRBD1	TRBV5-1	few	TRBJ2-7	TGCGCCAGCAGCTTGAATACCGGGACAGGGGACCACGAGCAGTACTTC	CASSLNTGTGDHEQYF
-	TRBV3-1	once	TRBJ2-5	TGTGCCAGCAGCCCCGGGGACGGCAAAGAGACCCAGTACTTC	CASSPGDGKETQYF
-	TRBV5-6	-	TRBJ2-1	TGTGCCAGCAGAGAGGTTACGAGCCCTGAGGAGCAGTTCTTC	CASREVTSPEEQFF
TRBD1	TRBV12-5	-	TRBJ2-1	TGTGCTAGTGGGACAGGGGTTTCCTACAATGAGCAGTTCTTC	CASGTGVSYNEQFF
TRBD1	TRBV10-3	-	TRBJ2-1	TGTGCCATCAGACGGGACAGCTCCTACAATGAGCAGTTCTTC	CAIRRDSSYNEQFF
TRBD1	TRBV2	-	TRBJ1-3	TGTGCCAGCAGTGAAGGGACGACAGGGGCCCCAGAACCCATATATTTT	CASSEGTTGAPEPIYF
-	TRBV5-1	few	TRBJ2-5	TGCGCCAGCAAAGGGACCGGGACCAGCCAAGAGACCCAGTACTTC	CASKGTGTSQETQYF
-	TRBV7-9	-	TRBJ1-1	TGTGCCGGCTTAACAGCGACGAACACTGAAGCTTTCTTT	CAGLTATNTEAFF
TRBD2	TRBV9	few	TRBJ2-1	TGTGCCAGCAGCGTTACTAGCGAACCCTACAATGAGCAGTTCTTC	CASSVTSEPYNEQFF
-	TRBV4-1	-	TRBJ1-4	TGCGCCAGCAGCCAAGGGGCCGCAACTAATGAAAAACTGTTTTTT	CASSQGAATNEKLFF
TRBD1	TRBV9	-	TRBJ2-5	TGTGCCAGCAGCGTAGCCCCAGGACAGGGTATTTTGCGAGAGACCCAGTACTTC	CASSVAPGQGILRETQYF
TRBD1	TRBV29-1	-	TRBJ2-5	TGCAGCGTAGACAGGGGGCGAGTCGAGACCCAGTACTTC	CSVDRGRVETQYF
-	TRBV7-2	-	TRBJ2-1	TGTGCCAGCAGCTTAACGTTCAATGAGCAGTTCTTC	CASSLTFNEQFF
-	TRBV3-1	few	TRBJ2-4	TGTGCCAGCAGCCAAGTTGGGGGCAAAAACATTCAGTACTTC	CASSQVGGKNIQYF
-	TRBV5-1	few	TRBJ2-3	TGCGCCAGCAGCTTGGCCGGACGTCCAGATACGCAGTATTTT	CASSLAGRPDTQYF
-	TRBV7-2	-	TRBJ2-1	TGTGCCAGCAGCTTTGAAGCTAGCGCAAGATACAATGAGCAGTTCTTC	CASSFEASARYNEQFF
TRBD1	TRBV7-8	-	TRBJ2-1	TGTGCCAGCAGCAGACAGGGGGCTTATTACAATGAGCAGTTCTTC	CASSRQGAYYNEQFF
-	TRBV20-1	few	TRBJ2-6	TGCAGTGCGAACTCTGGGGCCAACGTCCTGACTTTC	CSANSGANVLTF
TRBD2	TRBV20-1	-	TRBJ2-5	TGCAGTGCTAGCATCCCGGCTAGCGGGGACCTGAAGACCCAGTACTTC	CSASIPASGDLKTQYF
-	TRBV20-1	-	TRBJ1-2	TGCAGTGCTAGATCCCAGGGGAATGGCTACACCTTC	CSARSQGNGYTF
-	TRBV5-5	-	TRBJ2-7	TGTGCCAGCAGCTTCCGAGGGACAACTGACTACGAGCAGTACTTC	CASSFRGTTDYEQYF
-	TRBV29-1	-	TRBJ2-3	TGCAGCGTTGTAGGTAGCGGCGTGACAGATACGCAGTATTTT	CSVVGSGVTDTQYF
-	TRBV12-3/TRBV12-4	few	TRBJ2-1	TGTGCCAGCACCGTTAGAAGGATTTCAGCCTACAATGAGCAGTTCTTC	CASTVRRISAYNEQFF
TRBD2	TRBV4-2	-	TRBJ2-3	TGTGCCAGCAGCCAAGCCCCTAGCGGGTCCACAGATACGCAGTATTTT	CASSQAPSGSTDTQYF
-	TRBV20-1	-	TRBJ2-5	TGCAGTGCCGAGGGTTACAGGGACCGAGAGACCCAGTACTTC	CSAEGYRDRETQYF
-	TRBV7-2	-	TRBJ2-3	TGTGCCAGCAGCTTAGACCGGAGAGATATGCAGTATTTT	CASSLDRRDMQYF
TRBD1	TRBV5-1	few	TRBJ1-6	TGCGCCAGCAGCTCTGCCGGGACAGGGGGCAGGTCACCCCTCCACTTT	CASSSAGTGGRSPLHF
-	TRBV10-3	many	TRBJ2-3	TGTGCCATCAGAAGACAGGACAACACAGATACGCAGTATTTT	CAIRRQDNTDTQYF
-	TRBV12-3/TRBV12-4	-	TRBJ2-2	TGTGCCAGCAGTTTTCGTGGAGGGAGAAATACCGGGGAGCTGTTTTTT	CASSFRGGRNTGELFF
TRBD1	TRBV12-3/TRBV12-4	many	TRBJ1-1	TGTGCCAGCAGTTTAGAGACAGGGGTAACTGAAGCTTTCTTT	CASSLETGVTEAFF
-	TRBV7-9	few	TRBJ1-1	TGTGCCAGCAGCTTAGCAGTTTCGGAGAACACTGAAGCTTTCTTT	CASSLAVSENTEAFF
TRBD1	TRBV6-1	few	TRBJ2-2	TGTGCCAGCTCCAGACAGGGCGCCACCGGGGAGCTGTTTTTT	CASSRQGATGELFF
TRBD2	TRBV11-2	many	TRBJ2-4	TGTGCCAGCAGCTTAAGCGGGGGGCAAAACATTCAGTACTTC	CASSLSGGQNIQYF
TRBD2	TRBV2	few	TRBJ2-5	TGTGCCAGCAGTCTGCAGCGGGAGTGGGGAGAGACCCAGTACTTC	CASSLQREWGETQYF
-	TRBV14	few	TRBJ1-3	TGTGCCAGCAGCCATGGTTATTACTCTGGAAACACCATATATTTT	CASSHGYYSGNTIYF
TRBD1	TRBV27	few	TRBJ2-1	TGTGCCAGCAGTTCCGGGACAGGGAGGTACAATGAGCAGTTCTTC	CASSSGTGRYNEQFF
TRBD1	TRBV15	-	TRBJ1-6	TGTGCCACCAGCAGAGATGGGGGACAGGGGGCCTCACCCCTCCACTTT	CATSRDGGQGASPLHF
-	TRBV7-9	-	TRBJ2-3	TGTGCCAGCAGCTTAGCTGCGGAGTACACAGATACGCAGTATTTT	CASSLAAEYTDTQYF
-	TRBV5-1	many	TRBJ2-2	TGCGCCAGCAGCCGGCCCCCCGCGAACACCGGGGAGCTGTTTTTT	CASSRPPANTGELFF
-	TRBV10-3	few	TRBJ2-1	TGTGCCATCAGTGAATTCGATAGCTCCTACAATGAGCAGTTCTTC	CAISEFDSSYNEQFF
-	TRBV4-1	many	TRBJ1-5	TGCGCCAGCAGCCAGAAACAGTTTAGCAATCAGCCCCAGCATTTT	CASSQKQFSNQPQHF